Listed below are T cell receptor beta chains from one sample, sequenced in a study of OX40 agonist ivuxolimab in advanced cancers. Clones were sequenced by immunoSEQ multiplex PCR, and TCRdb holds only the in-frame ones, with some missing. The profile shows under 25,000 clones, around 84% of them singletons. The starting material was CD4+ or CD8+ T cells sorted from blood, obtained in a trial of the OX40 agonist ivuxolimab. These receptors were taken from an adult with an advanced solid tumor such as melanoma, head and neck, liver or kidney cancer. The CDR3 runs from the conserved cysteine through the conserved F or W. A D gene is named only where the DNA matches it firmly. Size is omitted from some rows. Given values are once, few, many or a class for expanded clones.

d_call clone_size j_call v_call cdr3_nt cdr3_aa
NA NA TRBJ2-7 TRBV11-2 TGTGCCAGCAGCTTCGCAGGAAACTACGAGCAGTACTTC CASSFAGNYEQYF
NA NA TRBJ2-2 TRBV28 TGTGCCAGCAGTTTAAATCCCAGGTTATCGGCCGGGGAGCTGTTTTTT CASSLNPRLSAGELFF
NA NA TRBJ1-3 TRBV7-6 TGTGCCAGCAGCTTGCCGAATAGCTCTGGAAACACCATATATTTT CASSLPNSSGNTIYF
NA NA TRBJ2-2 TRBV21-1 TGTGCCAGCAGCAATCCGCGCAGACAGGGTCGGTCCGGGGAGCTGTTTTTT CASSNPRRQGRSGELFF
NA once TRBJ2-1 TRBV7-9 TGTGCCAGCCTGAGGGGGGGACCCTCCTACAATGAGCAGTTCTTC CASLRGGPSYNEQFF
NA NA TRBJ1-1 TRBV18 TGTGCCAGCTCACCACTTGAAGGGAACACTGAAGCTTTCTTT CASSPLEGNTEAFF
TRBD2 NA TRBJ2-5 TRBV18 TGTGCCAGCTCACCACCAAAGGCTCGGGGGACTAGGATTGGAGAGACCCAGTACTTC CASSPPKARGTRIGETQYF
NA NA TRBJ2-3 TRBV5-3 TGTGCCAGCAGCTTAGTCCCAGATACGCAGTATTTT CASSLVPDTQYF
TRBD1 NA TRBJ2-2 TRBV29-1 TGCAGCGTTGATATTCCAGGGGGCGGTTATAACACCGGGGAGCTGTTTTTT CSVDIPGGGYNTGELFF
TRBD2 NA TRBJ2-2 TRBV11-3 TGTGCCAGCAGCAAACGGGGAGGGAATGCCGGGGAGCTGTTTTTT CASSKRGGNAGELFF
TRBD1 few TRBJ1-1 TRBV29-1 TGCAGCGCCGCACAGGGGACCAACACTGAAGCTTTCTTT CSAAQGTNTEAFF
TRBD1 NA TRBJ2-7 TRBV7-9 TGTGCCAGCAGCGGTACAAGGGGACAGGGGGCCTACGAGCAGTACTTC CASSGTRGQGAYEQYF
NA once TRBJ2-5 TRBV14 TGTGCCAGCAGCCAAGGCATTCGGCAAATCCAAGAGACCCAGTACTTC CASSQGIRQIQETQYF
TRBD1 NA TRBJ2-7 TRBV7-2 TGTGCCAGCAGCATGGCACCCTACCGGGACAGGGGGCGGAACGAGCAGTACTTC CASSMAPYRDRGRNEQYF
NA once TRBJ2-7 TRBV19 TGTGCCAGTAGTATGTCCCGTTTCTACGAGCAGTACTTC CASSMSRFYEQYF
NA few TRBJ1-6 TRBV7-3 TGTGCCAGCAGCTTAACAGTCGGAAATTCACCCCTCCACTTT CASSLTVGNSPLHF
TRBD1 NA TRBJ2-2 TRBV5-1 TGCGCCAGCAGCGGAGGGGACAGGGGACGAGGCACCGGGGAGCTGTTTTTT CASSGGDRGRGTGELFF
NA few TRBJ2-5 TRBV19 TGTGCCAGTAGGAGAGGGGCGGTACGGCGGGACGACCAAGAGACCCAGTACTTC CASRRGAVRRDDQETQYF
TRBD2 NA TRBJ2-1 TRBV7-2 TGTGCCAGCAGCTTAGCGACTAGCGGGGGTATTATTTATGAGCAGTTCTTC CASSLATSGGIIYEQFF
NA NA TRBJ1-4 TRBV4-3 TGCGCCAGCAGCCAGGATCCAGGGTCTGGTGAAAAACTGTTTTTT CASSQDPGSGEKLFF
TRBD1 NA TRBJ2-5 TRBV11-3 TGTGCCAGCAGCTCCTCCGGGACAGGGGGCCAAGAGACCCAGTACTTC CASSSSGTGGQETQYF
NA NA TRBJ1-3 TRBV18 TGTGCCAGCTCACCCTCCGGGGGGAAGATAGGAAACACCATATATTTT CASSPSGGKIGNTIYF
NA NA TRBJ2-7 TRBV9 TGTGCCAGCAGCGTAGACGGGGCCTCCTACGAGCAGTACTTC CASSVDGASYEQYF
NA NA TRBJ2-3 TRBV11-2 TGTGCCAGCAGCTCCCCGCTGGGACCCACCTGGACAGATACGCAGTATTTT CASSSPLGPTWTDTQYF
NA NA TRBJ2-7 TRBV18 TGTGCCAGCTCACTCGTGGTGTCCTACGAGCAGTACTTC CASSLVVSYEQYF
NA few TRBJ1-3 TRBV14 TGTGCCAGCAGCCAAGATGGAAGGACTGGAAACACCATATATTTT CASSQDGRTGNTIYF
TRBD1 once TRBJ2-3 TRBV11-1 TGTGCCAGCAGACTCCGGGACAGCCGCACAGATACGCAGTATTTT CASRLRDSRTDTQYF
TRBD1 NA TRBJ1-2 TRBV19 TGTGCCAGTAGTATGGTAGGGGGCGAATATGGCTACACCTTC CASSMVGGEYGYTF
TRBD1 NA TRBJ2-7 TRBV11-3 TGTGCCAGTTCCAGGGGGCTGTTTTCCTACGAGCAGTACTTC CASSRGLFSYEQYF
NA NA TRBJ2-3 TRBV4-3 TGCGCCAGCAGCCACGAACCTAGCACAGATACGCAGTATTTT CASSHEPSTDTQYF
NA NA TRBJ2-7 TRBV7-2 TGTGCCAGCAGCCTAAGTGGGATATGGAACGAGCAGTACTTC CASSLSGIWNEQYF